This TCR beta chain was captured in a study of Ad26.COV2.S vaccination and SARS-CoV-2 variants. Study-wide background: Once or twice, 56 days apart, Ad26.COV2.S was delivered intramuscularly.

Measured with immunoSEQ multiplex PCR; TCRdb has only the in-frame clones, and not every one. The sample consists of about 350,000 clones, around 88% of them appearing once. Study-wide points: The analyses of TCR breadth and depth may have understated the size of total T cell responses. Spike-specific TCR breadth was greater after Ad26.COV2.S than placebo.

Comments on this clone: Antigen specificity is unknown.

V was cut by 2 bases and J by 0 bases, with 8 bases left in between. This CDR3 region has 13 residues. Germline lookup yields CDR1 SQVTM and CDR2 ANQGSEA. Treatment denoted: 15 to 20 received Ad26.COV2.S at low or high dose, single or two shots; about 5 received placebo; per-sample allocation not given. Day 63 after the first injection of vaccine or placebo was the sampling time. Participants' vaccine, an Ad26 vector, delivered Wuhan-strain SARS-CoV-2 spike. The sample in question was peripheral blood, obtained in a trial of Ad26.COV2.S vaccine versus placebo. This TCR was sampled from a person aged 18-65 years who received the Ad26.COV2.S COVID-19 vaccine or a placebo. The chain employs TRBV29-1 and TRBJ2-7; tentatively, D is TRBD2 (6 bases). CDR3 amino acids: CSVEISGSYEQYF. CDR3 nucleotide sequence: TGCAGCGTTGAAATTAGCGGCTCCTACGAGCAGTACTTC.